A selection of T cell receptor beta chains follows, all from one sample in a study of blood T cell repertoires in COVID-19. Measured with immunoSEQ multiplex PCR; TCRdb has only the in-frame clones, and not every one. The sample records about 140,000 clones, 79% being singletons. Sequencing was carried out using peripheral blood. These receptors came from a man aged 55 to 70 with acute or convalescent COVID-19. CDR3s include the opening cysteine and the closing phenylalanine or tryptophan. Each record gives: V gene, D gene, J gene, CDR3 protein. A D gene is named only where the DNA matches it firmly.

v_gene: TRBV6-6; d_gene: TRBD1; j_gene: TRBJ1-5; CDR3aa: CASSTTGGNQPQHF
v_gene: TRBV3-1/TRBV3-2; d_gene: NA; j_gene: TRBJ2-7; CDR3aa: CASSQGLAGSLHEQYF
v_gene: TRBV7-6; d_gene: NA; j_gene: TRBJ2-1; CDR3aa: CASSLGSGSHNEQFF
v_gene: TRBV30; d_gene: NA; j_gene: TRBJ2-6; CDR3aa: CAWSGQGVLGGANVLTF
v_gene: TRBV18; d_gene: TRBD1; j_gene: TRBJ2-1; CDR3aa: CASSQTGSTYNEQFF
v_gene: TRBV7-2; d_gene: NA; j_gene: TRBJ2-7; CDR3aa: CASSSSPGYEQYF
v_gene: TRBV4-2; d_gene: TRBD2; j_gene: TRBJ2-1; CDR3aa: CASSQSPPGLAGGVDNEQFF
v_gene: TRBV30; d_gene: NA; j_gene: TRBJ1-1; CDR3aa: CALTGVLGAEAFF
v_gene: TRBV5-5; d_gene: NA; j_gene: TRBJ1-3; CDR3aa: CASSPSGGSGNTIYF
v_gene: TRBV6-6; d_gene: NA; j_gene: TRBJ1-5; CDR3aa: CASSYFGEPQHF
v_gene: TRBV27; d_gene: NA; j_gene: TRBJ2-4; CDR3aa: CASSPTDLAKNIQYF
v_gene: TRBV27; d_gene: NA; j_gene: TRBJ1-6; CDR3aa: CASRRGGSSTYNSPLHF
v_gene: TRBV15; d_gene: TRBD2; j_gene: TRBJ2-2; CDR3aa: CATRGGSQTGELFF
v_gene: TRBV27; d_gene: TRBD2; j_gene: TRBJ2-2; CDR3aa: CANYHRVMGLAGVRTGELFF
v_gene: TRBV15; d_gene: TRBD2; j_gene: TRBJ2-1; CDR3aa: CATSRDVGLAGDNEQFF
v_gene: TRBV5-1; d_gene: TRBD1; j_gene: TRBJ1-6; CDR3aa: CASSPRDRGGSPLHF
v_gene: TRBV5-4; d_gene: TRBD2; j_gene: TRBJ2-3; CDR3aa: CASSLETSGTDTQYF
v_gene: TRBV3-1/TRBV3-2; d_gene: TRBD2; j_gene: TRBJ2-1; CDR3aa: CASSRGWGTSGNNEQFF
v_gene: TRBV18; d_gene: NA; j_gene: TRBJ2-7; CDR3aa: CASSPNQESYEQYF
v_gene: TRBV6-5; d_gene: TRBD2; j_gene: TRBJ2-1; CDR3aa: CASIRKSGSGNEQFF
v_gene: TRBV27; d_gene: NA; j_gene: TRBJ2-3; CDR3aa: CASSLRGQDTQYF
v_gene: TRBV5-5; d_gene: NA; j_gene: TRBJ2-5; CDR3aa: CASSLTGRTQETQYF
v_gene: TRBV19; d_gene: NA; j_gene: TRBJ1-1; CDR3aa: CASSIRQAAGTEAFF
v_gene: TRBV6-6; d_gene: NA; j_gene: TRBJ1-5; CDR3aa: CASSSRGLGNQPQHF
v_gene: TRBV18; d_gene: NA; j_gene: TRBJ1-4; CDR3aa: CASSPGTTNEKLFF
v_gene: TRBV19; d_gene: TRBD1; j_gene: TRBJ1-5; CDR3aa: CASTGTGGRQPQHF
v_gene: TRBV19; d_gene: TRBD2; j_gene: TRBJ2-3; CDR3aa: CATTGGTSGRGTDTQYF
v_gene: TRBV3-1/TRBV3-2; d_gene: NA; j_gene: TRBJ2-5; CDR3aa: CASSQLEETQYF
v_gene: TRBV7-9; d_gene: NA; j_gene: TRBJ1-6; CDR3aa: CASSLASGPGSPLHF
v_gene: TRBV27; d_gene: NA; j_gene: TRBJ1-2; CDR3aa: CASSGGRHNYGYTF
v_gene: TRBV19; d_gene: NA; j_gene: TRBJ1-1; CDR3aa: CASSFRQENTEAFF
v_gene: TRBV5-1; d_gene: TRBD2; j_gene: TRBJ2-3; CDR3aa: CASSLAGSASGMDTQYF
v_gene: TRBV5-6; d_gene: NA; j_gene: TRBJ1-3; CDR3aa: CASIKTGSGNTIYF
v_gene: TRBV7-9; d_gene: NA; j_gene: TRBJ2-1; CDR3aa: CASSPERARNEQFF
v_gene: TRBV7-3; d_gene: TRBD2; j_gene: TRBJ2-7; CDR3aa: CASSFSGGDYEQYF
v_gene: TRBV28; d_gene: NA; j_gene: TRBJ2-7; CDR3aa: CASSSRDGGFVVQYF
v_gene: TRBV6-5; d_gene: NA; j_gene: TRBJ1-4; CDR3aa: CASIRTNEEKLFF
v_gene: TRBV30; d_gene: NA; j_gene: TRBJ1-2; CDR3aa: CAWSRGGYGYTF
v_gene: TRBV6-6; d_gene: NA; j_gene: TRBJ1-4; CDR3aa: CASRGGEKLFF
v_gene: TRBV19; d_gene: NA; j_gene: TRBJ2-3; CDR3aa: CASSPQTPLGGQYF
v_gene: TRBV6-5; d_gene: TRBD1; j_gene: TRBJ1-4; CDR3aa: CASSARTGAEKLFF
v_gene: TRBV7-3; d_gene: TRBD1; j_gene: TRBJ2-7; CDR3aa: CASSPGTGGVDEQYF
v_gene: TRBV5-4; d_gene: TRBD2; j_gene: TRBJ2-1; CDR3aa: CASSSSGRSYNEQFF
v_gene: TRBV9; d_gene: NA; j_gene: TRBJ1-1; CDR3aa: CASSVAQNTEAFF
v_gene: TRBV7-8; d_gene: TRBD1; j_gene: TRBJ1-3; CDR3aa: CASSYGQGFNTIYF
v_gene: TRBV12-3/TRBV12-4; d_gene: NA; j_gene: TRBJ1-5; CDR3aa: CASSFGNQPQHF
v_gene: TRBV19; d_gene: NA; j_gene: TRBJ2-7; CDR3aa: CASSIRGNYEQYF
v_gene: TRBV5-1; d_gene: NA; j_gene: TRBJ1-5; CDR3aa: CASSPTGLDQPQHF
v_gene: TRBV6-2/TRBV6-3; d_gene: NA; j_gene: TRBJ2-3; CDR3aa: CASSTKRPPLTNTQYF
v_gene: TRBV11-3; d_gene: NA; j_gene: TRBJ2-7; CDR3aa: CASSLDDSSYEQYF
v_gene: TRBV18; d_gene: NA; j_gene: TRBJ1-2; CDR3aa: CASSHRDLRYGYTF
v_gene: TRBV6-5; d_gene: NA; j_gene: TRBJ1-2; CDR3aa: CAAEEFRYGYTF
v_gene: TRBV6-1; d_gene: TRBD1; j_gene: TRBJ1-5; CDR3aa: CASSDGTVLQPQHF
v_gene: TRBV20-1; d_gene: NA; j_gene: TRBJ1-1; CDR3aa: CSASRSYSMNTEAFF